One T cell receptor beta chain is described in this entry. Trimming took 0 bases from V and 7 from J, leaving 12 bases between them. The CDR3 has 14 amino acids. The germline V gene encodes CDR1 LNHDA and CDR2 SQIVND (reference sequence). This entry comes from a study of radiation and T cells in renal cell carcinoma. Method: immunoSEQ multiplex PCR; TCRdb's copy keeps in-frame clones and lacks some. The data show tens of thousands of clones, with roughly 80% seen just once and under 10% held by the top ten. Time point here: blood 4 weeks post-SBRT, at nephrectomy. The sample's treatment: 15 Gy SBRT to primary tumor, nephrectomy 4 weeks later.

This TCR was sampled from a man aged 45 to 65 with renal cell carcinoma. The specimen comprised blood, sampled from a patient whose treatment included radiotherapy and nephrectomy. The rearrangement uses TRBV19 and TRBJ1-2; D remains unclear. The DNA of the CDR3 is TGTGCCAGTAGTATAGATCGTGGGAGCGGTGGCTACACCTTC. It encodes CASSIDRGSGGYTF.